These 32 T cell receptor beta chains were sequenced from one sample in a study of blood T cells in healthy people across ages. A sample-barcoded 5' primer and a J-beta primer mix were used in a second PCR of roughly 6 to 11 cycles. Each CDR3 protein is one row after TCRdb ran MiXCR on the 5' RACE reads. The sample contains roughly 860,000 distinct CDR3 sequences, about 59% of which appear only once. Sequenced material: blood. Every receptor here comes from a man aged 25-40 years in good health.

V gene TRBV18 combines with J gene TRBJ2-3; D is ambiguous. The CDR3 loop spans 12 amino acids. Per the germline V gene, CDR1 is KGHSH and CDR2 is LQKENI. Trimming took off 8 bases at V and 0 bases at J, with 6 bases between the two ends. As DNA, the CDR3 is TGTGCCAGCCATGGGAGCACAGATACGCAGTATTTT. Translation gives CASHGSTDTQYF.

The sample holds many counts of this clonotype. The CDR3, as DNA: TGTGCCAGCAGCCAAGAGTTTGGGACTAGCGGTGCCTACGAGCAGTACTTC. Its protein is CASSQEFGTSGAYEQYF. The chain uses TRBV4-2 and TRBJ2-7, with 11 nucleotides matching TRBD2. Germline assignment: CDR1 LGHNA and CDR2 YNFKEQ. The J segment lost 2 bases and the V segment lost 0 bases, leaving 6 bases of the junction unmatched. This CDR3 has 17 residues.

The CDR3 DNA follows: TGTGCCAGCAGCCCCACCTCCGCCCCGGAGTACAATGAGCAGTTCTTC. Translation: CASSPTSAPEYNEQFF. The chain carries TRBV4-2 and TRBJ2-1; D not certain. The germline V and J ends were trimmed by 4 bases and 4 bases, with 17 bases remaining between them. Germline CDR1 is LGHNA and CDR2 is YNFKEQ. CDR3 length: 16 amino acids.

The CDR3 loop reads CASSGEYRDRGYGYTF. CDR3 coding DNA: TGCGCCAGCAGCGGGGAATACCGGGACAGGGGCTATGGCTACACCTTC. The chain links TRBV5-1 to TRBJ1-2, with 10 nucleotides matching TRBD1. The CDR3 is 16 amino acids. Trimming removed 4 bases from V and 4 bases from J; junction bases left unmatched: 10. Germline CDR1 SGHRS, CDR2 YFSETQ.

This clonotype was recorded once. The J gene is TRBJ2-3, the V gene TRBV9; D ambiguous. The germline V gene encodes CDR1 SGDLS and CDR2 YYNGEE. The CDR3 length is 15 residues. V lost 1 base and J 0 bases, leaving 9 bases between the germline ends. DNA for the CDR3: TGTGCCAGCAGCGTAAAGGTGGAGAGCACAGATACGCAGTATTTT. Translating gives CASSVKVESTDTQYF.

The chain links TRBV7-2 to TRBJ2-3; 15 bases match TRBD2. The germline CDR1 and CDR2 sequences are SGHTA and FQGNSA. V trimming: 5 bases; J trimming: 4 bases; junction bases outside the gene matches: 13. The CDR3 runs to 19 residues. This chain's CDR3 is CASSPTPGLAGGSADTQYF. The CDR3 bases are TGTGCCAGCAGCCCAACTCCGGGACTAGCGGGGGGAAGTGCAGATACGCAGTATTTT.

This clonotype was observed a handful of times. This sequence joins TRBV7-9 and TRBJ2-7; tentatively, D is TRBD1 or TRBD2 (5 bases each). The V end lost 3 bases, the J end lost 6 bases, and 9 bases lay between the germline ends. The length of the CDR3 is 12 residues. Germline CDR1 is SEHNR and CDR2 is FQNEAQ (reference sequence). The CDR3: CASSFGAVEQYF. In nucleotides, the CDR3 is TGTGCCAGCAGCTTCGGGGCGGTCGAGCAGTACTTC.

The chain is built from TRBV25-1 and TRBJ1-5; D not resolved. The length of the CDR3 is 13 residues. In germline, CDR1 is MGHDK, CDR2 SYGVNS. Trimming removed 3 bases at V and 7 bases at J, with 10 bases between. The CDR3 DNA is TGTGCCAGCAGTGATCCGATCGGGCAGCCCCAGCATTTT. It yields the protein CASSDPIGQPQHF.

A few counts support this clonotype. The DNA of the CDR3 is TGCAGTGCTTCACGCTACAATGAGCAGTTCTTC. Translating gives CSASRYNEQFF. The chain has TRBV20-1 and TRBJ2-1; D is uncertain. V lost 5 bases to trimming and J lost 3 bases, with 5 bases between them. CDR1 DFQATT and CDR2 SNEGSKA come from the germline V gene (reference sequence). The length of the CDR3 is 11 residues.

The gene calls are TRBV7-9 and TRBJ2-1; TRBD1 aligns across 9 bases. Germline V gene sequence: CDR1 SEHNR, CDR2 FQNEAQ (reference sequence). Trimming removed 5 bases from V and 7 bases from J; junction bases left unmatched: 9. This CDR3 has 15 amino acids. CDR3 DNA: TGTGCCAGCAGCCCCACTGGACAGGGGCTGAATGAGCAGTTCTTC. Protein: CASSPTGQGLNEQFF. The variable domain in full, with the rest retrieved from reference TRBV7-9 and TRBJ2-1, is DTGVSQNPRHKITKRGQNVTFRCDPISEHNRLYWYRQTLGQGPEFLTYFQNEAQLEKSRLLSDRFSAERPKGSFSTLEIQRTEQGDSAMYLCASSPTGQGLNEQFFGPGTRLTVL.

The CDR3 DNA reads as TGTGCCAGCAGTTACGGCGGACAAGCGAACACTGAAGCTTTCTTT. This translates into CASSYGGQANTEAFF. The chain employs TRBV6-2 or TRBV6-3 and TRBJ1-1; possible D gene TRBD1, 5 bases. The V gene lost 2 bases and the J gene lost 1 base, with 11 bases spanning the gap. This CDR3 contains 15 residues. Germline V lookup: CDR1 MNHEY, CDR2 SVGEGT.

V and J are TRBV4-3 and TRBJ2-3, with D unclear. Trimming cost V 0 bases and J 0 bases, with 10 bases left between them. The CDR3 consists of 16 residues. Germline CDR1 is LGHNA and CDR2 is YSLEER. The CDR3 spells CASSQDRYSSTDTQYF. The CDR3 DNA follows: TGCGCCAGCAGCCAAGACAGGTACTCTAGCACAGATACGCAGTATTTT.

V usage is TRBV15 and J usage is TRBJ2-1; no firm D call. Germline CDR1 and CDR2: LNHNV and YYDKDF (reference sequence). Trimming cost V 0 bases and J 10 bases, with 10 bases left between them. There are 13 residues in the CDR3. CDR3 protein: CATSRDRQVEQFF. The CDR3, as DNA: TGTGCCACCAGCAGAGATCGGCAGGTGGAGCAGTTCTTC.

This chain uses TRBV6-2 or TRBV6-3 with TRBJ2-3, with TRBD1 as a possible D gene (6 bases). There are 15 residues in the CDR3. CDR1 is MNHEY and CDR2 is SVGEGT in the germline V gene. Trimming pared 5 bases from V and 2 bases from J, leaving 14 bases between. CDR3 sequence: CASSPAGDFTDTQYF. CDR3 DNA: TGTGCCAGCAGTCCCGCAGGGGATTTCACAGATACGCAGTATTTT.

This clonotype came up a few times. Germline is not matched at one junction end, which may reflect a read error. CDR3 in amino acids: CVTSRGSQETQYF. In DNA form, the CDR3 reads TGTGTCACCAGCAGAGGCAGCCAAGAGACCCAGTACTTC. This chain connects TRBV15 to TRBJ2-5; D remains unclear. This CDR3 region has 13 residues. Germline CDR1 reads LNHNV; CDR2 reads YYDKDF (reference sequence).

This chain joins TRBV6-2 or TRBV6-3 and TRBJ2-3, with D hard to call. The CDR3 length is 13 residues. From germline, CDR1 is MNHEY and CDR2 SVGEGT. V dropped 6 bases and J dropped 0 bases, with 7 bases sitting between them. In nucleotides, the CDR3 is TGTGCCAGCAGAACGGATAGCACAGATACGCAGTATTTT. Its protein product is CASRTDSTDTQYF.

The V call is TRBV5-1, the J call TRBJ2-5; maybe TRBD2 (5 bases). CDR1 and CDR2 (germline): SGHRS, YFSETQ. V was shortened by 4 bases and J by 4 bases, with 17 bases between the two germline ends. This CDR3 spans 15 amino acids. CDR3 sequence: CASSRNGNGRETQYF. Written as DNA, the CDR3 is TGCGCCAGCAGCAGAAACGGGAATGGACGAGAGACCCAGTACTTC.

There are a few counts of this clonotype. V is TRBV29-1 and J is TRBJ2-1; D is unresolved. Deletions cut 1 base from V and 0 bases from J, with 7 bases between. The CDR3 loop spans 14 amino acids. CDR1 is SQVTM and CDR2 is ANQGSEA in the germline V gene. Here the CDR3 reads CSVEVASSYNEQFF. DNA for the CDR3: TGCAGCGTTGAAGTGGCTAGCTCCTACAATGAGCAGTTCTTC.

This clonotype was detected only a few times. V is TRBV5-1 and J is TRBJ2-3; tentative D call: TRBD2 (5 bases). Trimming took 7 bases from V and 0 from J, leaving 15 bases between them. The CDR3 is 15 residues long. Looked up from germline, CDR1 is SGHRS and CDR2 is YFSETQ. CDR3 nucleotide sequence: TGCGCCAGCGGTAGCGTTCCCCTGAGCACAGATACGCAGTATTTT. It is translated as CASGSVPLSTDTQYF. The full variable domain, completed using reference TRBV5-1 and TRBJ2-3, is KAGVTQTPRYLIKTRGQQVTLSCSPISGHRSVSWYQQTPGQGLQFLFEYFSETQRNKGNFPGRFSGRQFSNSRSEMNVSTLELGDSALYLCASGSVPLSTDTQYFGPGTRLTVL.

This clonotype has a handful of counts. A much larger clone lies a single base off, so this may be a read error. DNA for the CDR3: TGTGCCAGCAGTTCCCACGAGCAGTACTTC. This sequence encodes CASSSHEQYF. The V and J genes are TRBV6-2 or TRBV6-3 and TRBJ2-7; D unclear. V was clipped by 4 bases and J by 5 bases, with 3 bases between them. CDR1 and CDR2 (germline): MNHEY, SVGEGT. The CDR3 covers 10 residues.

The chain carries TRBV29-1 and TRBJ2-5; D is unresolved. There are 14 residues in the CDR3. V lost 0 bases, J lost 2 bases, and 10 bases lay in between. The V gene's germline CDR1 is SQVTM and CDR2 ANQGSEA. In DNA form, the CDR3 reads TGCAGCGTTGAAGATCTACGGCGGCAAGAGACCCAGTACTTC. This encodes CSVEDLRRQETQYF.

The chain is built from TRBV5-1 and TRBJ2-5, with TRBD2 identical over 7 bases. There are 15 residues in the CDR3. Germline CDR1 is SGHRS and CDR2 is YFSETQ. The trim removed 3 bases at V and 2 bases at J, leaving 7 bases unmatched. The CDR3 sequence: CASSSRAGRQETQYF. The CDR3 DNA reads TGCGCCAGCAGCTCCAGAGCGGGGAGACAAGAGACCCAGTACTTC.

The V and J genes are TRBV20-1 and TRBJ2-7, with 8 bases identical to TRBD2. Trimming at V came to 0 bases and at J to 4 bases, leaving 8 bases not matched to a gene. The CDR3 extends over 15 amino acids. Germline CDR1 is DFQATT and CDR2 is SNEGSKA (reference sequence). As DNA, the CDR3 is TGCAGTGCTAGAGAACCGGCGGGGGGCATGTACGAGCAGTACTTC. Amino acid sequence: CSAREPAGGMYEQYF.

This chain links TRBV6-6 with TRBJ1-5, with TRBD1 identical over 10 bases. The germline V gene has CDR1 MNHNY and CDR2 SVGAGI (reference sequence). The CDR3 sequence is 15 residues long. J gave up 2 bases and V 5 bases, and 3 bases lay outside the gene matches. The CDR3 loop is CASSRTGGRNQPQHF. The CDR3 bases are TGTGCCAGCAGTCGGACAGGGGGTCGCAATCAGCCCCAGCATTTT.

The chain joins TRBV27 to TRBJ2-1, with D hard to call. The V gene's germline CDR1 is MNHEY and CDR2 SMNVEV (reference sequence). CDR3 length: 13 amino acids. Trimming left V 5 bases short and J 6 bases short, with 11 bases between. Here the CDR3 DNA reads TGTGCCAGCAGTCCCGACGGGTCCAATGAGCAGTTCTTC. Translated: CASSPDGSNEQFF.

J is TRBJ2-4 and V is TRBV6-1; maybe TRBD1 (6 bases). CDR1 and CDR2 (germline): MNHNS, SASEGT. The CDR3 loop spans 16 amino acids. With 0 bases removed from V and 13 bases from J, the gap between germline ends came to 22 bases. This CDR3 is CASSEALGRGRGEQYF. CDR3 DNA: TGTGCCAGCAGTGAAGCGTTGGGCAGGGGCCGGGGAGAGCAGTACTTC.

The chain has TRBV29-1 and TRBJ1-2; D is undetermined. CDR1 and CDR2 (germline): SQVTM, ANQGSEA. V lost 4 bases, J lost 5 bases, and 11 bases lay in between. The CDR3 consists of 12 residues. The CDR3 reads CSVGEIGYGYTF. DNA of the CDR3: TGCAGCGTTGGGGAGATCGGTTATGGCTACACCTTC.

The chain has TRBV21-1 and TRBJ2-1; no check of the table's D call, TRBD1, against the DNA was made. TRBV21-1 is tagged as a pseudogene. The CDR3 consists of 15 residues. This CDR3 reads CASGPQGHSYNEQFF. As DNA, the CDR3 is TGTGCCAGCGGCCCACAGGGGCATTCCTACAATGAGCAGTTCTTC.

This chain joins TRBV20-1 and TRBJ2-7; D possibly corresponds to TRBD2 (5 bases). From germline, CDR1 is DFQATT and CDR2 SNEGSKA (reference sequence). Trimming left V 3 bases short and J 6 bases short, with 9 bases between. The CDR3 length is 11 residues. The CDR3 loop is CSARPGIEQYF. In nucleotides, the CDR3 is TGCAGTGCTAGGCCGGGGATCGAGCAGTACTTC.

The rearrangement links TRBV20-1 to TRBJ2-7; 8 bases map to TRBD2. This CDR3 spans 17 amino acids. The germline gives CDR1 DFQATT, CDR2 SNEGSKA (reference sequence). The V and J ends lost 1 base and 0 bases, in that order; junction bases with no gene match: 11. The CDR3 here is CSARGPYSGALSYEQYF. The CDR3 DNA follows: TGCAGTGCTAGAGGTCCTTATAGCGGGGCCCTCTCCTACGAGCAGTACTTC.

On this clonotype: Relative to the germline gene, one junction end is altered; a read error may explain this. The chain employs TRBV3-1 and TRBJ2-1; D remains ambiguous. The CDR3 length is 14 residues. The germline gives CDR1 LGHDT, CDR2 YNNKEL (reference sequence). CDR3 coding DNA: TGTGCCAGCAGTCGTCAGAGCTCCCACAATGAGCAGTTCTTC. Translating gives CASSRQSSHNEQFF.

This clonotype was observed a single time. The chain has TRBV6-2 or TRBV6-3 and TRBJ2-5; the match to TRBD2 covers 9 bases. Germline CDR1 MNHEY, CDR2 SVGEGT. The CDR3 has 17 residues. V gave up 0 bases and J gave up 2 bases; unmatched junction bases: 7. The CDR3, as DNA: TGTGCCAGCAGTTACTCGGGGCGGGGGGGCCTACAAGAGACCCAGTACTTC. It translates to CASSYSGRGGLQETQYF.